Below are 5 T cell receptor beta chains sequenced from a single sample in a study of T cell responses to AZD1222 COVID-19 vaccine. The table came from immunoSEQ multiplex PCR; TCRdb's copy has only in-frame clones and leaves some out. The sample includes 90,000 to 110,000 clones, 82% of them seen just once. The sequencing here drew on peripheral blood, taken on day 0 of AZD1222 vaccination. The receptor set was obtained from an adult in good health.

CDR3 bases: TGTGCCAGCAGCAAAGAGTGGCCGGGAAGGGGTTCACCCCTCCACTTT. Amino acids: CASSKEWPGRGSPLHF. V is TRBV21-1 and J is TRBJ1-6. TRBV21-1 is listed as a pseudogene. This CDR3 is built from 16 residues.

The rearrangement uses TRBV7-3 and TRBJ1-2; D is ambiguous. V lost 5 bases and J lost 8, with 18 bases in between. CDR1 and CDR2 (germline): SGHTA, FQGTGA. CDR3 length equals 14 residues. The CDR3 nucleotides are TGTGCCAGCAGCAACCTCCGGGCCCTATGGGGCTACACCTTC. Translated: CASSNLRALWGYTF.

The V gene is TRBV4-2, the J gene TRBJ1-6; TRBD1 agrees at 7 bases. Losses at the gene ends were 4 bases for V and 5 bases for J; bases not matched to a gene: 23. The CDR3 loop spans 21 amino acids. The germline CDR1 and CDR2 sequences are LGHNA and YNFKEQ. CDR3 in amino acids: CASSRLGEGGGLRFDNSPLHF. CDR3 coding DNA: TGTGCCAGCAGCCGACTGGGGGAGGGAGGGGGCCTTAGATTCGATAATTCACCCCTCCACTTT.

This rearrangement joins TRBV6-2 or TRBV6-3 to TRBJ1-1; D unclear. V lost 0 bases and J 1 base, leaving 6 bases between the germline ends. Germline V gives CDR1 MNHEY, CDR2 SVGEGT. The CDR3 contains 14 residues. CDR3 DNA: TGTGCCAGCAGTTACTCTCTTAAGAACACTGAAGCTTTCTTT. This gives the protein CASSYSLKNTEAFF.

The chain couples TRBV5-1 to TRBJ1-3; 7 bases match TRBD1. Germline V gene data show CDR1 as SGHRS and CDR2 as YFSETQ. Unmatched junction bases numbered 7, after V lost 3 bases and J lost 1 base. CDR3 length equals 16 residues. The CDR3 DNA is TGCGCCAGCAGCTGGGCAGGGGGTTTGTCTGGAAACACCATATATTTT. This sequence encodes CASSWAGGLSGNTIYF.